The rows below give T cell receptor beta chains drawn from one sample of a study of OX40 agonist ivuxolimab in advanced cancers. Assay: immunoSEQ multiplex PCR; the TCRdb copy retains only in-frame clones and omits some. The table has roughly 72,000 clones, roughly 80% seen once. This material consisted of CD4+ or CD8+ T cells sorted from blood, taken in a trial of the OX40 agonist ivuxolimab. The receptors stem from an adult with an advanced solid tumor such as melanoma, head and neck, liver or kidney cancer. Both conserved end residues are part of each CDR3. The D gene is left open where the match is weak. Only part of the rows carry a size: once, few, many, or a class if the clone is expanded.

once | TRBD1 | TRBJ2-1 | TRBV5-8 | TGTGCCAGCAGCGGACAGGGGGCCCCCTACAATGAGCAGTTCTTC | CASSGQGAPYNEQFF
- | - | TRBJ1-1 | TRBV5-5 | TGTGCCAGCAGCCCATGGGAAGGGTTGGACACTGAAGCTTTCTTT | CASSPWEGLDTEAFF
- | - | TRBJ2-3 | TRBV7-3 | TGTGCCAGCAGCTTAATGGGCGGTGACACAGATACGCAGTATTTT | CASSLMGGDTDTQYF
once | - | TRBJ2-7 | TRBV6-5 | TGTGCCACGAGTAGGGAGAGCTCCTACGAGCAGTACTTC | CATSRESSYEQYF
- | TRBD1 | TRBJ1-4 | TRBV5-4 | TGTGCCAGCACCTATGAACGGGGACAGGGAAATGAAAAACTGTTTTTT | CASTYERGQGNEKLFF
once | - | TRBJ1-4 | TRBV4-1 | TGCGCCAGCAGCCAAGGGGAAAAACTGTTTTTT | CASSQGEKLFF
- | TRBD2 | TRBJ2-1 | TRBV5-1 | TGCGCCAGCAGCTTGGTTCGGGGGGACAATGAGCAGTTCTTC | CASSLVRGDNEQFF
many | - | TRBJ1-6 | TRBV7-2 | TGTGCCAGCAGCTTCGTTCAGGGGAATTCACCCCTCCACTTT | CASSFVQGNSPLHF
- | - | TRBJ2-1 | TRBV12-5 | TGTGCTAGTGGGATTATAGACAGTTTACGCGAGCAGTTCTTC | CASGIIDSLREQFF
- | - | TRBJ1-2 | TRBV6-4 | TGTGCCAGCACCGACCACAGGGTTCCCAGTACGGTCACCTTC | CASTDHRVPSTVTF
once | - | TRBJ2-5 | TRBV5-1 | TGCGCCAGCAGCGTCCAAGAGACCCAGTACTTC | CASSVQETQYF
- | - | TRBJ1-1 | TRBV7-9 | TGTGCCAGCAGCTTAGGGGCGGTGGGCACTGAAGCTTTCTTT | CASSLGAVGTEAFF
- | - | TRBJ2-2 | TRBV5-5 | TGTGCCAGCAGCCCGCGTACCGGGGAGCTGTTTTTT | CASSPRTGELFF
- | TRBD1 | TRBJ2-4 | TRBV5-1 | TGCGCCAGCAGCGGGGACAGCCTAGCCAAAAACATTCAGTACTTC | CASSGDSLAKNIQYF
few | - | TRBJ2-7 | TRBV7-6 | TGTGCCAGCAGCTTTATGGGTGTAGAAGAGCAGTACTTC | CASSFMGVEEQYF
once | - | TRBJ2-3 | TRBV7-9 | TGTGCCAGCAGCTTAGCCGGGTATACGCAGTATTTT | CASSLAGYTQYF
few | - | TRBJ1-1 | TRBV9 | TGTGCCAGCAGCGCCGGGAGTCAGGGGACTGAAGCTTTCTTT | CASSAGSQGTEAFF
- | - | TRBJ2-7 | TRBV18 | TGTGCCAGCTCAGCTCGTCTGGGCACCTACGAGCAGTACTTC | CASSARLGTYEQYF
few | TRBD2 | TRBJ2-7 | TRBV9 | TGTGCCAGCAGCGTAGGACTAGCGGGAGGGTACTACGAGCAGTACTTC | CASSVGLAGGYYEQYF
- | TRBD2 | TRBJ2-7 | TRBV27 | TGTGCCAGCAGTTTATCGCTAGCGGGAGGGGTCGACGAGCAGTACTTC | CASSLSLAGGVDEQYF
- | - | TRBJ2-1 | TRBV14 | TGTGCCAGCAGCCAAGTGGGTGGCGCGTCCTACAATGAGCAGTTCTTC | CASSQVGGASYNEQFF
- | - | TRBJ2-2 | TRBV5-4 | TGTGCCAGCAGCACCACCAACACCGGGGAGCTGTTTTTT | CASSTTNTGELFF
- | TRBD2 | TRBJ2-1 | TRBV19 | TGTTGTTCTGCGGGAGGGCCGGGCAATGAGCAGTTCTTC | CCSAGGPGNEQFF
- | - | TRBJ2-5 | TRBV4-2 | TGTGCCAGCAGCCGCGGGACAGCACAAGAGACCCAGTACTTC | CASSRGTAQETQYF
- | TRBD1 | TRBJ2-7 | TRBV6-5 | TGTGCCAGCAGACCGGGACAGGACGTCTCCGAGCAGTACTTC | CASRPGQDVSEQYF
- | - | TRBJ2-5 | TRBV11-3 | TGTGCCAGCAGCTTAGGATATAGACAGGGAGGTGAGACCCAGTACTTC | CASSLGYRQGGETQYF
- | TRBD1 | TRBJ1-2 | TRBV7-2 | TGTGCCAGCAGCTTAGCGGGACAGGGTTATGGCTACACCTTC | CASSLAGQGYGYTF
- | - | TRBJ2-1 | TRBV13 | TGTGCCAGCATTGAGGGCCGCTTGGGTGAGCAGTTCTTC | CASIEGRLGEQFF
- | - | TRBJ2-7 | TRBV6-6 | TGTGCCAGCAGGTATCAGGGAAACCCTTACGAGCAGTACTTC | CASRYQGNPYEQYF
once | TRBD2 | TRBJ2-3 | TRBV15 | TGTGCCACCAGCACCGGACTAGCGGGCCGCACAGATACGCAGTATTTT | CATSTGLAGRTDTQYF
- | - | TRBJ2-4 | TRBV7-2 | TGTGCCAGCAGCTTAGCCGGGACACAAGGCCATCAGTACTTC | CASSLAGTQGHQYF
- | - | TRBJ2-6 | TRBV6-1 | TGTGCCAGCAGGAGGAACTCTGGGGCCAACGTCCTGACTTTC | CASRRNSGANVLTF
- | - | TRBJ1-3 | TRBV19 | TGTGCCAGTAGTACCGACTACGGGGCTGGAGACACCATATATTTT | CASSTDYGAGDTIYF
- | - | TRBJ2-5 | TRBV5-5 | TGTGCCAGCAGCTTGGCTTTGGCAGAAGCTTATGAGACCCAGTACTTC | CASSLALAEAYETQYF
- | - | TRBJ1-1 | TRBV7-9 | TGTGCCAGCAGCCCCCTCTGGGGGGCTTTCTTT | CASSPLWGAFF
- | - | TRBJ2-2 | TRBV18 | TGTGCCAGCTCACCGGGACGGAACACCGGGGAGCTGTTTTTT | CASSPGRNTGELFF
- | - | TRBJ1-2 | TRBV30 | TGTGCCTGGAGTCCCGGACTTGGTGGCTACACCTTC | CAWSPGLGGYTF
- | TRBD2 | TRBJ2-7 | TRBV9 | TGTGCCAGCAGCCCATCGGGACTAGCGGGGGTTATTGAGCAGTACTTC | CASSPSGLAGVIEQYF
- | TRBD1 | TRBJ2-5 | TRBV6-5 | TGTGCCAGCAGTGTCTCGGGACAGGGAGAGACCCAGTACTTC | CASSVSGQGETQYF
- | - | TRBJ1-2 | TRBV5-5 | TGTGCCAGCAGCACGATGACAGGCTCAGATGGCTACACCTTC | CASSTMTGSDGYTF
- | - | TRBJ2-5 | TRBV11-3 | TGTGCCAGCAGCTCCCCCTTGGGGCCGGAGGGTCGGCTGGAGACCCAGTACTTC | CASSSPLGPEGRLETQYF
- | - | TRBJ1-1 | TRBV5-1 | TGCGCCAGCAGCTTGGAGGGAGACCCGGGCACTGAAGCTTTCTTT | CASSLEGDPGTEAFF
- | TRBD2 | TRBJ2-1 | TRBV19 | TGTGCCAGTAGTATAAAGGGGCTTAGCGGGAACTCCTACAATGAGCAGTTCTTC | CASSIKGLSGNSYNEQFF
- | - | TRBJ2-7 | TRBV4-3 | TGCGCCAGCAGCCAAAATACGGGACACCAATCCTACGAGCAGTACTTC | CASSQNTGHQSYEQYF
- | - | TRBJ1-1 | TRBV6-5 | TGTGCCAGCAGTTACGCCCGGCCAAACACTGAAGCTTTCTTT | CASSYARPNTEAFF
- | - | TRBJ2-1 | TRBV5-4 | TGTGCCAGCACGCAGGGGGGAGCGGGCGGCAATGAGCAGTTCTTC | CASTQGGAGGNEQFF
- | TRBD2 | TRBJ2-5 | TRBV11-3 | TGTGCCAGCAGCTATAGCGGGGGGGCCTCAGAGACCCAGTACTTC | CASSYSGGASETQYF
once | - | TRBJ1-1 | TRBV30 | TGTGCCTGGAGCCGGGTTTCCAGCACTGAAGCTTTCTTT | CAWSRVSSTEAFF
many | - | TRBJ1-1 | TRBV11-2 | TGTGCCAGCAGCTTCTCGGGGATCGGCGGCACTGAAGCTTTCTTT | CASSFSGIGGTEAFF
- | - | TRBJ2-5 | TRBV30 | TGTGCCTGGAGTGTAATAGGGAAAGAGACCCAGTACTTC | CAWSVIGKETQYF
- | - | TRBJ1-5 | TRBV5-1 | TGCGCCAGCAGACGCGACAGTGAGCCGAACCGGCCCCAGCATTTT | CASRRDSEPNRPQHF
- | TRBD1 | TRBJ2-3 | TRBV10-1 | TGCGCCAGCAGTGAAGGGACAGGGGCCACAGATACGCAGTATTTT | CASSEGTGATDTQYF
- | - | TRBJ1-3 | TRBV13 | TGTGCCAGCAGCTTAGTTGGGGGCACCATATATTTT | CASSLVGGTIYF